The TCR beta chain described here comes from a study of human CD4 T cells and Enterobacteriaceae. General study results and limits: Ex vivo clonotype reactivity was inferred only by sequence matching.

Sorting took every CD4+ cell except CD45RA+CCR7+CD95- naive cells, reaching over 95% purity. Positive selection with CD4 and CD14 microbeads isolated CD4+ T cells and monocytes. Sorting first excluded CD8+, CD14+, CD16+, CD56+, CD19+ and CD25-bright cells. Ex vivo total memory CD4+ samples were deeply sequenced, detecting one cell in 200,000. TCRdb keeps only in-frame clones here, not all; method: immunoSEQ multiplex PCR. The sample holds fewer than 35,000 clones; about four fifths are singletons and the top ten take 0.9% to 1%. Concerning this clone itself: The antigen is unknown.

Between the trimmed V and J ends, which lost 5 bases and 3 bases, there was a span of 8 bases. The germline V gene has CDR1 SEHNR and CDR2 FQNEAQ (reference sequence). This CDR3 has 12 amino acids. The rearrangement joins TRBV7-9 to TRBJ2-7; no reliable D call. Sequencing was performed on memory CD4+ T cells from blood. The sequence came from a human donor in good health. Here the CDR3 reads CASSTSVYEQYF. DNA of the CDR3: TGTGCCAGCAGCACTTCGGTCTACGAGCAGTACTTC.